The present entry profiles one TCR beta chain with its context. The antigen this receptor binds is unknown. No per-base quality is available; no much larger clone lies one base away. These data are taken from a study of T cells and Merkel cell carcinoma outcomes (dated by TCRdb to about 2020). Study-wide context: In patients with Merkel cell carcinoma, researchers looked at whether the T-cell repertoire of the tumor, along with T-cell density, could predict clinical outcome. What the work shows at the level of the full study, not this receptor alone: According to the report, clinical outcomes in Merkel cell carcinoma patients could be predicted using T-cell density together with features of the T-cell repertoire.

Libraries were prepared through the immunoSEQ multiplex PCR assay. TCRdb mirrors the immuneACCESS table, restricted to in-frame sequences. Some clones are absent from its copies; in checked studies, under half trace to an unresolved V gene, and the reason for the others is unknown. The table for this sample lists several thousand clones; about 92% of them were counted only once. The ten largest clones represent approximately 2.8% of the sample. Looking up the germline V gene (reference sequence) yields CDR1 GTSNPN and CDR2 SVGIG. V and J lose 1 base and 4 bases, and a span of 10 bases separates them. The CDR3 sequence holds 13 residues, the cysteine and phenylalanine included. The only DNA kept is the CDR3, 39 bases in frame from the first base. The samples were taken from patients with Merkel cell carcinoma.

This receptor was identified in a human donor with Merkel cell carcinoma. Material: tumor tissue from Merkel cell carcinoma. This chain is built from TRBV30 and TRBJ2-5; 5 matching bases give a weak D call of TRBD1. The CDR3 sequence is CAWSAPGLETQYF. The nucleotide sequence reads TGTGCCTGGAGTGCCCCAGGGTTAGAGACCCAGTACTTC.